This TCR beta chain derives from a study of blood T cell repertoires in COVID-19. Study context: The cDNA or gDNA used as material had been derived from T cells, B-cell-depleted T cells, or PBMCs.

This CDR3 has 13 residues. CDR1 is LNHDA, CDR2 SQIVND, per germline (reference sequence). V gave up 4 bases and J gave up 7 bases; unmatched junction bases: 6. Authors' processing steps: Amplifying reference gene primers gave estimates of nucleated cell counts. Method: immunoSEQ multiplex PCR; TCRdb's copy keeps in-frame clones and lacks some. The V and J calls and clone size are taken from that table; D and trimming were inferred from the DNA. The sample has around 72,000 clones, 85% to 90% seen once; the top ten hold roughly a tenth. Sequencing was carried out using peripheral blood. The V and J genes are TRBV19 and TRBJ1-1; TRBD1 agrees at 7 bases. The sequence derives from a man between 65 and 79 years old with active or convalescent COVID-19. The CDR3 nucleotides read TGTGCCAGTAGTACAGGGGGTTCGGGTGAAGCTTTCTTT. Residues: CASSTGGSGEAFF.